Below, one T cell receptor (beta chain) is given with its context. The table came from immunoSEQ multiplex PCR; TCRdb's copy has only in-frame clones and leaves some out. The repertoire includes hundreds of thousands of clones, roughly 88% of them detected once, and about 0.01% sits in the top ten. The sample belongs to a study of shared T cell receptors in the human thymus. The same specimen was also included in a second study, on human thymus T cells. That source adds: The donors were infants in Finland with congenital heart defects, otherwise immunologically healthy. Corrective heart surgery yielded the resections from which the thymus tissue came. Thymic and blood repertoires seemed to show skewed V and J gene use. Unrelated individuals were reported by related research to share highly overlapping thymic repertoires.

The TCR sequence derives from a boy in the first two years of life with a congenital heart defect. Sequences were obtained from thymocytes.

Here the CDR3 DNA reads TGTGCCAGCAGTGTCAGGGAGGGCCTCACAGATACGCAGTATTTT. It codes for CASSVREGLTDTQYF. The chain is built from TRBV6-1 and TRBJ2-3; TRBD2 agrees at 7 bases. The trim removed 4 bases at V and 2 bases at J, leaving 6 bases unmatched. The CDR3 length is 15 residues. From germline, CDR1 is MNHNS and CDR2 SASEGT.